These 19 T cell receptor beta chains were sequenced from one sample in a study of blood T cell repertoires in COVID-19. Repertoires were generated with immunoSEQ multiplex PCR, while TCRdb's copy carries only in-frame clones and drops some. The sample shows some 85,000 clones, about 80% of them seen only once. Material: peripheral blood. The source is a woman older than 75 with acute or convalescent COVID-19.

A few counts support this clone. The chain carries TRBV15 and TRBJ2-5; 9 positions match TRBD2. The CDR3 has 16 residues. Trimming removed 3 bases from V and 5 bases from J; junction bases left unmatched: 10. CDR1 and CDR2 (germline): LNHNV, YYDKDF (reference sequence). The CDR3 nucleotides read TGTGCCACCAGCAGTCGCGGGGGACTAGCTGCCGAGACCCAGTACTTC. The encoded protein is CATSSRGGLAAETQYF.

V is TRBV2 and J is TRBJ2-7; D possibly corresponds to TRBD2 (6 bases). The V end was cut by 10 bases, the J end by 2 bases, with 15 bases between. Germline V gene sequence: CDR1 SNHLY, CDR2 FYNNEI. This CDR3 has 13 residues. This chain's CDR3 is CAITGGLTYEQYF. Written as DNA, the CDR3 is TGTGCCATCACTGGAGGGTTAACCTACGAGCAGTACTTC. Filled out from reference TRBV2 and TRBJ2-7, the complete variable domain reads EPEVTQTPSHQVTQMGQEVILRCVPISNHLYFYWYRQILGQKVEFLVSFYNNEISEKSEIFDDQFSVERPDGSNFTLKIRSTKLEDSAMYFCAITGGLTYEQYFGPGTRLTVT.

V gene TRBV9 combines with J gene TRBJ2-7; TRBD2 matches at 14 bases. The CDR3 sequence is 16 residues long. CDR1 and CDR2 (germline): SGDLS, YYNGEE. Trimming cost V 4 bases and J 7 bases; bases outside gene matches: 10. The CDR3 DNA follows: TGTGCCAGCAGCCCACGGACTAGCGGGGGGCTATCGGAGCAGTACTTC. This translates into CASSPRTSGGLSEQYF.

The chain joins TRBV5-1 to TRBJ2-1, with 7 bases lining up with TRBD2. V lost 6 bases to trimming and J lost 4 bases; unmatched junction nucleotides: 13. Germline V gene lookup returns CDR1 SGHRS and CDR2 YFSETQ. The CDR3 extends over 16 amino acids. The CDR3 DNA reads TGCGCCAGCATCCCAGCGGGGACCAACACATACAATGAGCAGTTCTTC. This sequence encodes CASIPAGTNTYNEQFF.

The CDR3: CASSLVSSASYEQYF. For the CDR3, the DNA is TGCGCCAGCAGCTTGGTGTCTAGCGCTTCCTACGAGCAGTACTTC. The chain has TRBV5-1 and TRBJ2-7; possibly TRBD2 for D (6 bases). V lost 0 bases and J 1 base, leaving 11 bases between the germline ends. The CDR3 is 15 amino acids. Germline V gene data show CDR1 as SGHRS and CDR2 as YFSETQ.

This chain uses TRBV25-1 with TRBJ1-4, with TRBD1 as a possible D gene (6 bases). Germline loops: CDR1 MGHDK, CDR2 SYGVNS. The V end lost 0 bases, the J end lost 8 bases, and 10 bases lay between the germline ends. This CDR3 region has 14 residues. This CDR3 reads CASSEYRQEEKLFF. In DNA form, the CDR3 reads TGTGCCAGCAGTGAATATCGACAGGAAGAAAAACTGTTTTTT.

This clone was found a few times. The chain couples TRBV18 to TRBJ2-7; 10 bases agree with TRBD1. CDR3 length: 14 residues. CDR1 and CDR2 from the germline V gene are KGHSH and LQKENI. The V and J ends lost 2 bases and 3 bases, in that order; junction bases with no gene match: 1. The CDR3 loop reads CASSPGTGVYEQYF. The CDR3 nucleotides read TGTGCCAGCTCACCAGGGACAGGGGTCTACGAGCAGTACTTC.

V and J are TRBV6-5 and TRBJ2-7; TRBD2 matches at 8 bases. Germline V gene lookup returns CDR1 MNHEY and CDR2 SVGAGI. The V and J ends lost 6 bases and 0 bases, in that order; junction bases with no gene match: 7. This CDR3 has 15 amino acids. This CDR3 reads CASSQTSGPSYEQYF. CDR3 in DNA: TGTGCCAGCAGCCAAACTAGCGGTCCCTCCTACGAGCAGTACTTC.

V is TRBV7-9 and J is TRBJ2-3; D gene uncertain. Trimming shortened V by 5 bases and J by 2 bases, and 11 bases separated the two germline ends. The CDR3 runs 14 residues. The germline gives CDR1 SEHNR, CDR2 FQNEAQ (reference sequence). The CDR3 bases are TGTGCCAGCAGCGTAACACAGTTCACAGATACGCAGTATTTT. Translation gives CASSVTQFTDTQYF.

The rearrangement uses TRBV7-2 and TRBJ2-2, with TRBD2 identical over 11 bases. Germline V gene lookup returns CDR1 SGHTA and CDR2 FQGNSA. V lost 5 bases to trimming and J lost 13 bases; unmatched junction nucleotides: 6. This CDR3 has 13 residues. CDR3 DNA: TGTGCCAGCAGCCGAACTAGCGGGGGTGTGCTGTTTTTT. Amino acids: CASSRTSGGVLFF.

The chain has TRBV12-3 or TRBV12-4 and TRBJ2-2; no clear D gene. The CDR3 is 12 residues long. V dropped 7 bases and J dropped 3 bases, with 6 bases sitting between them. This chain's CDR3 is CASTPDTGELFF. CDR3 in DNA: TGTGCCAGCACCCCGGACACCGGGGAGCTGTTTTTT.

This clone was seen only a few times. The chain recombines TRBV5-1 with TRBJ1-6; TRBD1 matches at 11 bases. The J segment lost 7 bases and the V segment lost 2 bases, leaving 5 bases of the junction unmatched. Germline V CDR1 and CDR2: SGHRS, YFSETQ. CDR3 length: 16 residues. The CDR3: CASSLGQGAGNSPLHF. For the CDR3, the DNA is TGCGCCAGCAGCTTAGGACAGGGGGCTGGAAATTCACCCCTCCACTTT. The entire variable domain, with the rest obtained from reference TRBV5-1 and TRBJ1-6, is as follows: KAGVTQTPRYLIKTRGQQVTLSCSPISGHRSVSWYQQTPGQGLQFLFEYFSETQRNKGNFPGRFSGRQFSNSRSEMNVSTLELGDSALYLCASSLGQGAGNSPLHFGNGTRLTVT.

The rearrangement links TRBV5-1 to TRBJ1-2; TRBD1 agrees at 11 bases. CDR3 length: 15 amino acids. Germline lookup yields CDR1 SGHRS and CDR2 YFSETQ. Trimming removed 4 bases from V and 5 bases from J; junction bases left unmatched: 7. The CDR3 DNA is TGCGCCAGCAGCCACGCCGGGACAGGGGGTTATGGCTACACCTTC. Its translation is CASSHAGTGGYGYTF.

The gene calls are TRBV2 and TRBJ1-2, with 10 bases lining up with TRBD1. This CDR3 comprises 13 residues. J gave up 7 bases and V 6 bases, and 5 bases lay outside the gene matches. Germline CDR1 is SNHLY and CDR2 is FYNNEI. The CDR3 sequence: CASRGQGQGGYTF. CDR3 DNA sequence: TGTGCCAGCAGGGGACAGGGGCAAGGTGGCTACACCTTC. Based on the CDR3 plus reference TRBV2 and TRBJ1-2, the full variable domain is EPEVTQTPSHQVTQMGQEVILRCVPISNHLYFYWYRQILGQKVEFLVSFYNNEISEKSEIFDDQFSVERPDGSNFTLKIRSTKLEDSAMYFCASRGQGQGGYTFGSGTRLTVV.

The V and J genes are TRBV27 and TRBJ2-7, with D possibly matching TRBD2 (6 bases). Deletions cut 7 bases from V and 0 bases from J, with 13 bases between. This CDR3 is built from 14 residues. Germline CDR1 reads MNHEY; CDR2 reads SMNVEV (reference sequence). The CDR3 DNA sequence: TGTGCCAGCATCTCGTACGGGAGCTCCTACGAGCAGTACTTC. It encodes CASISYGSSYEQYF.

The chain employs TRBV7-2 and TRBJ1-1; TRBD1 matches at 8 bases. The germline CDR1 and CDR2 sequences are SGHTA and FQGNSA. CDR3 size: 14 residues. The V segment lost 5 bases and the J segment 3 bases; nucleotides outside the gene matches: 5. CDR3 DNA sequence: TGTGCCAGCAGCCGGACAGGGAAGGACACTGAAGCTTTCTTT. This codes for CASSRTGKDTEAFF.

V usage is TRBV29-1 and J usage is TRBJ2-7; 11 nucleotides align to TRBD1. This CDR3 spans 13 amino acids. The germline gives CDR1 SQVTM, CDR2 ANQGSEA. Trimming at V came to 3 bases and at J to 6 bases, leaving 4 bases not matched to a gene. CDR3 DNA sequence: TGCAGCGTTGAGACCGGGACAGGGGGCGAGCAGTACTTC. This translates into CSVETGTGGEQYF.

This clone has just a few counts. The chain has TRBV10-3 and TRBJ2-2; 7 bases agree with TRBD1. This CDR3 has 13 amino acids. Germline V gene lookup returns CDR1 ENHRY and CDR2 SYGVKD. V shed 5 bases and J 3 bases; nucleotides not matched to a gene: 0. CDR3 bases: TGTGCCATCAGTACAGGGGACACCGGGGAGCTGTTTTTT. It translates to CAISTGDTGELFF.

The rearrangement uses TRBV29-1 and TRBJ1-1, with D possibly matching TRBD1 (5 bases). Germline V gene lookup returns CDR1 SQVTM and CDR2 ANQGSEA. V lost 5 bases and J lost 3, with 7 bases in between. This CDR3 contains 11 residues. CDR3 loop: CSVRGDTEAFF. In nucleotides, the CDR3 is TGCAGCGTTCGGGGGGACACTGAAGCTTTCTTT. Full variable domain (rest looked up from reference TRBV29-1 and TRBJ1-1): SAVISQKPSRDICQRGTSLTIQCQVDSQVTMMFWYRQQPGQSLTLIATANQGSEATYESGFVIDKFPISRPNLTFSTLTVSNMSPEDSSIYLCSVRGDTEAFFGQGTRLTVV.